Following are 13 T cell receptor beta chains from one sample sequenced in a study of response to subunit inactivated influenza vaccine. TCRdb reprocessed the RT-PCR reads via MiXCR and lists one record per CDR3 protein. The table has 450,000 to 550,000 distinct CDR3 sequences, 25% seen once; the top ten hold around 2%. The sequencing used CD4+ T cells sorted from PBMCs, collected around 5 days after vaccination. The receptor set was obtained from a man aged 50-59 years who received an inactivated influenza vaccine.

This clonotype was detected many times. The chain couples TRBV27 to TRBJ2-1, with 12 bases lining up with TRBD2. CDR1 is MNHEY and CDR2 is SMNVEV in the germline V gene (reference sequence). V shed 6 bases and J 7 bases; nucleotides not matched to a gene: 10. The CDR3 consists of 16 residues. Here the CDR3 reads CASRDRLAGGRNEQFF. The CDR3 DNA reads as TGTGCCAGCAGAGACCGGCTAGCGGGAGGGCGGAATGAGCAGTTCTTC.

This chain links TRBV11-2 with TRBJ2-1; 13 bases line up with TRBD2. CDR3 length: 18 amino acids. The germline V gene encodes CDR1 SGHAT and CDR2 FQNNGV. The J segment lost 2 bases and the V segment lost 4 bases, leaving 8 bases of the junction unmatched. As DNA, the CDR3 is TGTGCCAGCAGCTCGAGACTAGCGGGAGGACGCCCCTACAATGAGCAGTTCTTC. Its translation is CASSSRLAGGRPYNEQFF.

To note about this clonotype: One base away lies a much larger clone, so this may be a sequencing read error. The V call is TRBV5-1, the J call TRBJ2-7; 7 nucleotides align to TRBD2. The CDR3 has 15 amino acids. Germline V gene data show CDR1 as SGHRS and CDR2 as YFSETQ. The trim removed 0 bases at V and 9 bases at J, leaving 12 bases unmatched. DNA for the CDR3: TGCGCCAGCAGCTTGGCCGGAGGGAGGGCCAGCGGGCAGTACTTC. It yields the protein CASSLAGGRASGQYF.

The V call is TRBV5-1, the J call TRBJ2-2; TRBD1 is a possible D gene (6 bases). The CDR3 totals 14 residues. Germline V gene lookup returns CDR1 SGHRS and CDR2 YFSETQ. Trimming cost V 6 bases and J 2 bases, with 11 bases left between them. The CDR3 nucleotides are TGCGCCAGCAAACAGGACAGTAACACCGGGGAGCTGTTTTTT. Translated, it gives CASKQDSNTGELFF.

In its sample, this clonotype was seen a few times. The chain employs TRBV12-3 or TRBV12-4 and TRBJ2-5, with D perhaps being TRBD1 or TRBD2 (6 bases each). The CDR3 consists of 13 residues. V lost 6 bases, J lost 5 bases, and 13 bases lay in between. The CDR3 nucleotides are TGTGCCAGCAGGGACACAGGGAGGGAGACCCAGTACTTC. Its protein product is CASRDTGRETQYF.

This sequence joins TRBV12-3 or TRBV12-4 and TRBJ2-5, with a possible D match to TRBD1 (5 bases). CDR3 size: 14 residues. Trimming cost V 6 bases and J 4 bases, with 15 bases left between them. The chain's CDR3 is CASSSLRVGETQYF. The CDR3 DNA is TGTGCCAGCAGCTCCCTCAGGGTAGGAGAGACCCAGTACTTC.

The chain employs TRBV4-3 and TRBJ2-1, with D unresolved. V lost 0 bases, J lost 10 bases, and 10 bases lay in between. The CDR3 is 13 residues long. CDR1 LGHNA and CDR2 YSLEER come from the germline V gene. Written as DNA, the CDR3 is TGCGCCAGCAGCCAAGATCTACTGGGGGAGCAGTTCTTC. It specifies CASSQDLLGEQFF.

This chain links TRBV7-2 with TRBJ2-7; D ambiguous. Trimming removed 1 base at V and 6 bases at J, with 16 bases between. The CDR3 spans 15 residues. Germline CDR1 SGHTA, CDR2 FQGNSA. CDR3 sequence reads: CASSLGTVNGLEQYF. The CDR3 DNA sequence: TGTGCCAGCAGCTTAGGGACCGTGAATGGTCTCGAGCAGTACTTC.

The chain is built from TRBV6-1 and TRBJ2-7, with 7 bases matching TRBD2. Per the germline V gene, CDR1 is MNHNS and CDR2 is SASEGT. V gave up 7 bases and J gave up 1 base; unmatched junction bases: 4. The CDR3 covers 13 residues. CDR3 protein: CASNLGGSYEQYF. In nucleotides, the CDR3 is TGTGCCAGCAACCTGGGAGGGTCCTACGAGCAGTACTTC.

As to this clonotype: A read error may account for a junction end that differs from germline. For the CDR3, the DNA is TGTGCCACCAGTAGCGGGGGGGCAGGAGATACGCAGTATTTT. As protein: CATSSGGAGDTQYF. The chain carries TRBV10-3 and TRBJ2-3; 11 bases match TRBD2. The CDR3 is 14 residues long. From germline, CDR1 is ENHRY and CDR2 SYGVKD.

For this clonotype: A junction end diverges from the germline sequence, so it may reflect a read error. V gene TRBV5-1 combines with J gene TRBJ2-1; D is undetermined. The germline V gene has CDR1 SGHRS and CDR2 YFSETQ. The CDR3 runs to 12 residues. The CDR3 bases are TGCACCAGCAGCTTGGCCTTCGATGAGCAGTTCTTC. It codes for CTSSLAFDEQFF.

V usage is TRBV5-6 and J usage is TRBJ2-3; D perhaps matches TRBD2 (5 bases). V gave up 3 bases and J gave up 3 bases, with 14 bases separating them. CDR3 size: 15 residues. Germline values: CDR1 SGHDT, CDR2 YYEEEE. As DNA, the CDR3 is TGTGCCAGCAGCTGGGTGGCCGGGATAACAGATACGCAGTATTTT. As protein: CASSWVAGITDTQYF. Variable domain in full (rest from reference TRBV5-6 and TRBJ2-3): DAGVTQSPTHLIKTRGQQVTLRCSPKSGHDTVSWYQQALGQGPQFIFQYYEEEERQRGNFPDRFSGHQFPNYSSELNVNALLLGDSALYLCASSWVAGITDTQYFGPGTRLTVL.

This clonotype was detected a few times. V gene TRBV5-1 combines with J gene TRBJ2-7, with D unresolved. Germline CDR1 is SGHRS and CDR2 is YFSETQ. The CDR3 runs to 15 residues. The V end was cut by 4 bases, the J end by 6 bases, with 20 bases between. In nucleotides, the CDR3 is TGCGCCAGCAGCGTGAGGAGTTCCCAGCCGGGCGAGCAGTACTTC. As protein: CASSVRSSQPGEQYF.